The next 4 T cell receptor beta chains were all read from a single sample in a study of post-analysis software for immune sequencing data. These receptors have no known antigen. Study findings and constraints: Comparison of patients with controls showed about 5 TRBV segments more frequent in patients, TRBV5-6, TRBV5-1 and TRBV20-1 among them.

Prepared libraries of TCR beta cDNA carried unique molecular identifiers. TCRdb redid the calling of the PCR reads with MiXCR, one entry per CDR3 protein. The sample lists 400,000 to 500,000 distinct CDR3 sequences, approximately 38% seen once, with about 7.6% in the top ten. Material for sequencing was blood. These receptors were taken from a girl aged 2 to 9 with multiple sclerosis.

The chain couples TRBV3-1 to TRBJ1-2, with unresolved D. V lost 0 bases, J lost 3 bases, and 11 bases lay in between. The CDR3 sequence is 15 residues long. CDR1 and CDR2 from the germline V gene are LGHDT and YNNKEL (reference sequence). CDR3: CASSQDALLHYGYTF. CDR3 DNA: TGTGCCAGCAGCCAAGATGCCCTACTTCACTATGGCTACACCTTC.

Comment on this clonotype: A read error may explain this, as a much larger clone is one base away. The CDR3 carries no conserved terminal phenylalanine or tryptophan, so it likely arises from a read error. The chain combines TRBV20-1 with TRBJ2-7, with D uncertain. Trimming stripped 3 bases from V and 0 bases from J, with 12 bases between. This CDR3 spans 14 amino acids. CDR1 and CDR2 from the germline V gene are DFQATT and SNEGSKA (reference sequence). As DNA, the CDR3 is TGCAGTGCTAGTACGTCCTGGAGCTCCTACGAGCAGTACTGC. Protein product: CSASTSWSSYEQYC.

For the CDR3, the DNA is TGCAGTGCTAGAGGGACTAGCGGACACAATGAGCAGTTCTTC. It is translated as CSARGTSGHNEQFF. This chain uses TRBV20-1 with TRBJ2-1; TRBD2 matches at 10 bases. With 1 base clipped from V and 5 bases from J, the junction kept 2 bases outside the gene matches. Germline-derived CDR1 and CDR2 are DFQATT and SNEGSKA (reference sequence). This CDR3 spans 14 amino acids.

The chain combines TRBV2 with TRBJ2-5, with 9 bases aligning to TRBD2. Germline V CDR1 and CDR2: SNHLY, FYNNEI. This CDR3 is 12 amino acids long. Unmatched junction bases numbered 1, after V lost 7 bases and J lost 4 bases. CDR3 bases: TGTGCCAGCAAGCGGGAGGTAGAGACCCAGTACTTC. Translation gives CASKREVETQYF.